The clone carrying this T cell receptor beta chain has just one count. Compared with germline, one end of the junction differs, possibly owing to a read error. The data belong to a study of human T cells and chemical hapten exposure. Sample time point: patch test 3, about 24 weeks after DPC sensitization. As to treatment: therapeutic diphenylcyclopropenone sensitization with weekly scalp DPC. TCRdb reanalysed the RACE reads using MiXCR and keeps one entry per CDR3 protein. The profile shows about 190,000 distinct CDR3 sequences, around a quarter of them singletons. In germline, CDR1 is MDHEN, CDR2 SYDVKM. This CDR3 comprises 11 residues.

The TCR originated in a middle-aged woman with alopecia areata. Some clones in this sample may be carry-over from other donors' samples. The V call is TRBV28, the J call TRBJ1-3; D is undetermined. The source material was whole blood, sampled in connection with sensitization to the hapten diphenylcyclopropenone (DPC). DNA of the CDR3: TGTGCCAGCAGTGTCACCGGGAATTCAGATTTT. It yields the protein CASSVTGNSDF.